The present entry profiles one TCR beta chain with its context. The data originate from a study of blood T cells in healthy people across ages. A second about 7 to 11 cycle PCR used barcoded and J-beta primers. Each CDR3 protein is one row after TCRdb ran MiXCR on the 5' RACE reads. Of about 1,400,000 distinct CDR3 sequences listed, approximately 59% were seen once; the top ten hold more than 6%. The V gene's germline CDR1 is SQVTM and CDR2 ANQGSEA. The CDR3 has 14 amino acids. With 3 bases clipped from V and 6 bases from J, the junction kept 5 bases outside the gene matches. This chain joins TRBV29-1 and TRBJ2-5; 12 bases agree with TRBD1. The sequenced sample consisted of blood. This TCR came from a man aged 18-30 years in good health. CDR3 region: CSVEGQGAGKTQYF. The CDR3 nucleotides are TGCAGCGTTGAGGGACAGGGGGCGGGCAAGACCCAGTACTTC.